A single sample gave rise to the 22 T cell receptor beta chains below, sequenced in a study of neurological immune-mediated disorders. MiXCR, applied by TCRdb to the 5' RACE reads, yields one record per CDR3 protein. The data hold about 20,000 distinct CDR3 sequences, with approximately 8% observed a single time. The sequenced sample consisted of CD8+ T cells from blood. These receptors were obtained from a woman younger than 45 with HTLV-1-associated myelopathy (HAM/TSP).

This clonotype was detected ten times or more. The rearrangement uses TRBV3-1 and TRBJ2-1, with D perhaps matching TRBD1 (6 bases). The V gene's germline CDR1 is LGHDT and CDR2 YNNKEL (reference sequence). This CDR3 spans 17 amino acids. Trimming left V 0 bases short and J 0 bases short, with 12 bases between. The CDR3 DNA reads TGTGCCAGCAGCCAAGATCTAGGGGGTAGCTCCTACAATGAGCAGTTCTTC. It is translated as CASSQDLGGSSYNEQFF.

This clonotype has a count of ten or more. The J gene is TRBJ2-7, the V gene TRBV30; a weak D match, TRBD2 (5 bases). CDR1 and CDR2 (germline): GTSNPN, SVGIG (reference sequence). This CDR3 contains 12 residues. Trimming removed 1 base at V and 1 base at J, with 5 bases between. The CDR3 sequence: CAWSGTSYEQYF. Here the CDR3 DNA reads TGTGCCTGGAGTGGGACTTCCTACGAGCAGTACTTC.

This clonotype was observed at least ten times. This chain joins TRBV3-1 and TRBJ1-2; TRBD1 is a possible D gene (5 bases). Germline V gene data show CDR1 as LGHDT and CDR2 as YNNKEL (reference sequence). This CDR3 has 14 residues. V dropped 1 base and J dropped 3 bases, with 9 bases sitting between them. The CDR3 loop reads CASSQGIGDYGYTF. The CDR3 nucleotides read TGTGCCAGCAGCCAAGGGATAGGGGACTATGGCTACACCTTC.

This clonotype was counted at least ten times. This chain connects TRBV6-5 to TRBJ2-3, with TRBD2 matching 11 bases. The V segment lost 6 bases and the J segment 5 bases; nucleotides outside the gene matches: 4. Per the germline V gene, CDR1 is MNHEY and CDR2 is SVGAGI. The CDR3 sequence is 14 residues long. CDR3 coding DNA: TGTGCCAGCAGCCTAGCGGGGGGAGGAGATACGCAGTATTTT. It yields the protein CASSLAGGGDTQYF.

This clonotype was seen repeatedly, ten times or more. This chain links TRBV6-5 with TRBJ1-5; possibly TRBD1 for D (5 bases). Per germline, CDR1 MNHEY and CDR2 SVGAGI. The V and J ends lost 6 bases and 7 bases respectively, with 16 bases between them. CDR3 length equals 14 residues. CDR3 region: CASSPGPSGQPQHF. In DNA form, the CDR3 reads TGTGCCAGCAGCCCGGGACCCTCGGGGCAGCCCCAGCATTTT.

This clonotype has at least ten counts. This CDR3 is CASSYTLNYGYTF. DNA for the CDR3: TGTGCCAGCAGTTACACACTTAACTATGGCTACACCTTC. The chain combines TRBV6-5 with TRBJ1-2; D is undetermined. In germline, CDR1 is MNHEY, CDR2 SVGAGI. CDR3 size: 13 residues. V was clipped by 2 bases and J by 1 base, with 5 bases between them.

This clonotype has ten or more counts. The genes are TRBV9 and TRBJ2-7; no reliable D call. The CDR3 totals 11 residues. The germline V gene has CDR1 SGDLS and CDR2 YYNGEE. Trimming removed 3 bases at V and 6 bases at J, with 7 bases between. CDR3 nucleotides: TGTGCCAGCAGCGCGGGTCGCGAGCAGTACTTC. Protein: CASSAGREQYF.

This clonotype was counted ten times or more. The gene calls are TRBV6-5 and TRBJ1-2; tentatively, D is TRBD1 (6 bases). CDR3 length: 15 residues. Trimming pared 0 bases from V and 6 bases from J, leaving 14 bases between. CDR1 MNHEY and CDR2 SVGAGI come from the germline V gene. CDR3 sequence reads: CASSYSKTGNDGYTF. The CDR3 DNA sequence: TGTGCCAGCAGTTACTCGAAAACAGGGAACGATGGCTACACCTTC.

This clonotype was seen repeatedly, ten times or more. The chain has TRBV5-1 and TRBJ2-1; TRBD1 aligns across 8 bases. This CDR3 region has 14 residues. Trimming at V came to 0 bases and at J to 10 bases, leaving 6 bases not matched to a gene. Germline V gene lookup returns CDR1 SGHRS and CDR2 YFSETQ. The CDR3 DNA reads as TGCGCCAGCAGCTTGGGACAGGGGTTGTTCGAGCAGTTCTTC. This gives the protein CASSLGQGLFEQFF.

Many counts were recorded for this clonotype. This sequence joins TRBV6-5 and TRBJ2-3, with 11 bases that match TRBD2. The CDR3 runs to 15 residues. The ends lost 6 bases at V and 2 bases at J; junction bases unmatched: 4. The germline V gene encodes CDR1 MNHEY and CDR2 SVGAGI. The DNA of the CDR3 is TGTGCCAGCAGGAAACTAGCGGGGGCCACAGATACGCAGTATTTT. Translating gives CASRKLAGATDTQYF.

This clonotype was counted at least ten times. V and J are TRBV7-9 and TRBJ2-1; D assignment may be TRBD1 or TRBD2 (6 bases each). Germline V gene sequence: CDR1 SEHNR, CDR2 FQNEAQ (reference sequence). The V end lost 3 bases, the J end lost 4 bases, and 13 bases lay between the germline ends. This CDR3 has 15 residues. The CDR3 bases are TGTGCCAGCAGCTTGGGGGCGGGACTTTACAATGAGCAGTTCTTC. Translating it yields CASSLGAGLYNEQFF.

The table lists this clonotype with many counts. The chain carries TRBV20-1 and TRBJ1-5, with D possibly being TRBD1 (5 bases). In germline, CDR1 is DFQATT, CDR2 SNEGSKA (reference sequence). The V and J ends lost 5 bases and 6 bases respectively, with 20 bases between them. The CDR3 has 15 residues. The CDR3 DNA follows: TGCAGTGCTCATTTAGGCCAGGGTGACAGTCAGCCCCAGCATTTT. Translated: CSAHLGQGDSQPQHF.

This clonotype was found many times. The V call is TRBV12-3 or TRBV12-4, the J call TRBJ2-2; possible D gene TRBD1, 6 bases. This CDR3 is 16 amino acids long. V was clipped by 6 bases and J by 5 bases, with 19 bases between them. The CDR3 here is CASSHPGTRRTGELFF. Written as DNA, the CDR3 is TGTGCCAGCAGCCACCCCGGGACAAGAAGGACCGGGGAGCTGTTTTTT.

The chain employs TRBV28 and TRBJ2-5, with D possibly being TRBD1 (6 bases). V lost 7 bases and J 2 bases, leaving 20 bases between the germline ends. The CDR3 totals 16 residues. Germline V gene sequence: CDR1 MDHEN, CDR2 SYDVKM. The CDR3 spells CASTSDSESSQETQYF. CDR3 nucleotide sequence: TGTGCCAGCACCTCGGACAGTGAATCTTCACAAGAGACCCAGTACTTC.

This clonotype occurred many times. V is TRBV5-1 and J is TRBJ2-7; tentative D call: TRBD1 (6 bases). The V end was cut by 7 bases, the J end by 0 bases, with 11 bases between. Germline loops: CDR1 SGHRS, CDR2 YFSETQ. CDR3 size: 13 residues. This CDR3 is CASGRDNSYEQYF. CDR3 sequence (DNA): TGCGCCAGCGGAAGGGACAACTCCTACGAGCAGTACTTC.

This clonotype was observed at least ten times. This sequence joins TRBV25-1 and TRBJ1-1; D is possibly TRBD1 (6 bases). CDR1 and CDR2 from the germline V gene are MGHDK and SYGVNS. V was shortened by 6 bases and J by 3 bases, with 14 bases between the two germline ends. This CDR3 contains 14 residues. CDR3 region: CASRGWGADTEAFF. In DNA, the CDR3 is TGTGCCAGCAGAGGGTGGGGGGCGGACACTGAAGCTTTCTTT.

CDR3 protein: CASSADGLSYNEQFF. The CDR3 DNA sequence: TGTGCCAGCAGCGCAGACGGACTTTCCTACAATGAGCAGTTCTTC. The chain uses TRBV6-4 and TRBJ2-1, with TRBD2 as a possible D gene (5 bases). The CDR3 totals 15 residues. CDR1 is MRHNA and CDR2 is SNTAGT in the germline V gene. V gave up 6 bases and J gave up 1 base, with 13 bases separating them.

This clonotype is medium-sized within its sample. J is TRBJ2-6 and V is TRBV3-1; D not certain. The CDR3 has 15 residues. Trimming stripped 1 base from V and 0 bases from J, with 4 bases between. Germline V gives CDR1 LGHDT, CDR2 YNNKEL (reference sequence). Here the CDR3 DNA reads TGTGCCAGCAGCCAAGGAGTCTCTGGGGCCAACGTCCTGACTTTC. Amino acid sequence: CASSQGVSGANVLTF.

In its sample, this clonotype was seen many times. The V call is TRBV9, the J call TRBJ2-7; TRBD2 is a possible D gene (5 bases). The V and J ends lost 0 bases and 3 bases respectively, with 16 bases between them. The CDR3 covers 16 residues. Germline CDR1 SGDLS, CDR2 YYNGEE. DNA for the CDR3: TGTGCCAGCAGCGTAGGGGAACCCCTAGCAGTCTACGAGCAGTACTTC. Translating it yields CASSVGEPLAVYEQYF.

This clonotype was counted many times. The gene calls are TRBV3-1 and TRBJ2-7, with D unresolved. The germline CDR1 and CDR2 sequences are LGHDT and YNNKEL (reference sequence). Trimming took off 0 bases at V and 12 bases at J, with 9 bases between the two ends. The CDR3 covers 11 residues. The CDR3 protein is CASSQDGKSYF. The CDR3 nucleotides read TGTGCCAGCAGCCAAGATGGGAAGTCGTACTTC.

This clonotype occurred many times. This chain uses TRBV10-3 with TRBJ2-1, with 16 bases fitting TRBD2. From germline, CDR1 is ENHRY and CDR2 SYGVKD. Trimming removed 3 bases from V and 9 bases from J; junction bases left unmatched: 11. The CDR3 runs to 18 residues. This chain's CDR3 is CAISDYSGTSGGAIEQFF. CDR3 sequence (DNA): TGTGCCATCAGTGACTACTCCGGGACTAGCGGGGGGGCAATTGAGCAGTTCTTC.

This clonotype rates as medium-sized (0.01 to 0.1%). The J gene is TRBJ2-1, the V gene TRBV24-1, with D maybe TRBD2 (5 bases). Deletions cut 1 base from V and 8 bases from J, with 14 bases between. CDR1 is KGHDR and CDR2 is SFDVKD in the germline V gene. The CDR3 contains 15 residues. The DNA of the CDR3 is TGTGCCACCAGTGATTTAACCGGGGATATCGATGAGCAGTTCTTC. Translating it yields CATSDLTGDIDEQFF.